This passage covers 32 T cell receptor beta chains from one sample sequenced in a study of beta chain features in type 1 diabetes. The antigens these receptors bind are not known. Expressed TCRB transcripts were sequenced, since all the RNA that had been isolated was reverse transcribed. Here immunoSEQ multiplex PCR was the method, and the copy in TCRdb shows in-frame clones only, minus some. Altogether some 700,000 clones are present, 10% to 15% being singletons, with the ten largest covering less than 0.025%. Study observations and caveats: People with Type 1 diabetes carried modestly yet significantly shorter TCRB CDR3s in all four CD4+ subsets.

The sample comprised naive CD4+ T cells from blood. The source of these receptors is a man between 18 and 29 years old with type 1 diabetes.

V usage is TRBV4-1 and J usage is TRBJ2-5; D gene unclear. The V and J ends lost 1 base and 1 base respectively, with 10 bases between them. This CDR3 has 15 amino acids. Germline CDR1 reads MGHRA; CDR2 reads YSYEKL. For the CDR3, the DNA is TGCGCCAGCAGCCAAGTTTGGCAGAGCCAAGAGACCCAGTACTTC. It yields the protein CASSQVWQSQETQYF.

The chain carries TRBV29-1 and TRBJ1-2, with a weak D call TRBD1 (6 bases). Trimming pared 1 base from V and 8 bases from J, leaving 8 bases between. The CDR3 extends over 11 amino acids. CDR1 and CDR2 (germline): SQVTM, ANQGSEA. The CDR3 nucleotides read TGCAGCGTTGAAGGCAGGGGAGGCTACACCTTC. This translates into CSVEGRGGYTF. The full variable domain, its missing parts supplied by reference TRBV29-1 and TRBJ1-2, is SAVISQKPSRDICQRGTSLTIQCQVDSQVTMMFWYRQQPGQSLTLIATANQGSEATYESGFVIDKFPISRPNLTFSTLTVSNMSPEDSSIYLCSVEGRGGYTFGSGTRLTVV.

This clone was seen a few times. The chain recombines TRBV13 with TRBJ2-5; 8 bases are a match to TRBD2. Losses at the gene ends were 4 bases for V and 1 base for J; bases not matched to a gene: 5. CDR1 and CDR2 from the germline V gene are PRHDT and FYEKMQ (reference sequence). There are 15 residues in the CDR3. In DNA, the CDR3 is TGTGCCAGCAGCTATTGGGCGGGGGGCCAAGAGACCCAGTACTTC. Translation: CASSYWAGGQETQYF.

A few counts support this clone. The chain combines TRBV19 with TRBJ1-2; 12 bases are shared with TRBD1. Germline CDR1 LNHDA, CDR2 SQIVND (reference sequence). V shed 4 bases and J 6 bases; nucleotides not matched to a gene: 6. The CDR3 totals 15 residues. CDR3 nucleotides: TGTGCCAGTAGTACGGGACAGGGGGCATTTGATGGCTACACCTTC. As protein: CASSTGQGAFDGYTF.

Of note for this clone: This CDR3 is also generated by other DNA sequences in the sample. The chain uses TRBV9 and TRBJ2-5; D is ambiguous. Trimming shortened V by 0 bases and J by 1 base, and 4 bases separated the two germline ends. Per germline, CDR1 SGDLS and CDR2 YYNGEE. This CDR3 spans 13 amino acids. The CDR3 coding sequence is TGTGCCAGCAGCGTAGCGGTCCAAGAGACCCAGTACTTC. Its protein is CASSVAVQETQYF.

This clone was seen a handful of times. This chain connects TRBV18 to TRBJ1-6; D is uncertain. The CDR3 sequence is 16 residues long. Germline CDR1 and CDR2: KGHSH and LQKENI. Trimming took 1 base from V and 1 from J, leaving 8 bases between them. This chain's CDR3 is CASSPQGRSYNSPLHF. The CDR3 DNA follows: TGTGCCAGCTCACCACAGGGAAGGTCCTATAATTCACCCCTCCACTTT. The variable domain in full, completed from reference TRBV18 and TRBJ1-6, reads NAGVMQNPRHLVRRRGQEARLRCSPMKGHSHVYWYRQLPEEGLKFMVYLQKENIIDESGMPKERFSAEFPKEGPSILRIQQVVRGDSAAYFCASSPQGRSYNSPLHFGNGTRLTVT.

This chain joins TRBV2 and TRBJ2-1; no clear D gene. V lost 7 bases to trimming and J lost 4 bases, with 5 bases between them. Germline V CDR1 and CDR2: SNHLY, FYNNEI. The CDR3 has 11 residues. The CDR3 DNA sequence: TGTGCCAGCATCTATTACAATGAGCAGTTCTTC. This gives the protein CASIYYNEQFF.

CDR3 sequence reads: CASKKGESLGEQYF. The CDR3 DNA follows: TGTGCCAGCAAAAAGGGCGAGTCTCTGGGCGAGCAGTACTTC. V is TRBV7-9 and J is TRBJ2-7, with D unresolved. Looked up from germline, CDR1 is SEHNR and CDR2 is FQNEAQ (reference sequence). V was trimmed by 7 bases and J by 6 bases, leaving 19 bases between them. CDR3 length equals 14 residues.

This clone came up a few times. The chain is built from TRBV28 and TRBJ1-4; 7 bases are shared with TRBD1. The V gene's germline CDR1 is MDHEN and CDR2 SYDVKM. The CDR3 is made up of 16 amino acids. V was pared by 7 bases and J by 2 bases, with 10 bases of the junction left unmatched. The CDR3 protein is CASKGRDRSTNEKLFF. CDR3 DNA sequence: TGTGCCAGCAAAGGCCGGGACAGAAGCACTAATGAAAAACTGTTTTTT.

The sample holds a few counts of this clone. This chain connects TRBV4-1 to TRBJ1-3, with D unresolved. Germline CDR1 is MGHRA and CDR2 is YSYEKL. This CDR3 comprises 15 residues. Trimming removed 2 bases at V and 2 bases at J, with 10 bases between. The CDR3 DNA sequence: TGCGCCAGCAGCCAAAGACGGTCGGCTGGAAACACCATATATTTT. Protein sequence: CASSQRRSAGNTIYF.

V is TRBV4-1 and J is TRBJ1-5, with a weak D call TRBD1 (6 bases). Trimming cost V 2 bases and J 3 bases, with 11 bases left between them. Germline V gene lookup returns CDR1 MGHRA and CDR2 YSYEKL. The CDR3 extends over 15 amino acids. For the CDR3, the DNA is TGCGCCAGCAGCCAAACTACAGGGAACAATCAGCCCCAGCATTTT. Translated: CASSQTTGNNQPQHF.

The chain carries TRBV6-1 and TRBJ2-3; D uncertain. CDR3 length: 11 residues. The germline V gene encodes CDR1 MNHNS and CDR2 SASEGT. V was cut by 8 bases and J by 7 bases, with 10 bases left in between. CDR3 nucleotide sequence: TGTGCCAGCGTTAAAGGCAATACGCAGTATTTT. Translation gives CASVKGNTQYF.

V and J are TRBV15 and TRBJ1-1; D is perhaps TRBD1 (6 bases). With 2 bases removed from V and 1 base from J, the gap between germline ends came to 17 bases. CDR1 is LNHNV, CDR2 YYDKDF, per germline (reference sequence). The CDR3 has 17 residues. The CDR3 region is CATSRPQWTDRNTEAFF. DNA of the CDR3: TGTGCCACCAGCAGACCTCAATGGACAGACAGGAACACTGAAGCTTTCTTT. Filled out from reference TRBV15 and TRBJ1-1, the complete variable domain reads DAMVIQNPRYQVTQFGKPVTLSCSQTLNHNVMYWYQQKSSQAPKLLFHYYDKDFNNEADTPDNFQSRRPNTSFCFLDIRSPGLGDTAMYLCATSRPQWTDRNTEAFFGQGTRLTVV.

The chain is built from TRBV10-3 and TRBJ2-1, with D perhaps given as TRBD1 or TRBD2 (5 bases each). The CDR3 is made up of 15 amino acids. The germline V gene encodes CDR1 ENHRY and CDR2 SYGVKD. Trimming removed 2 bases from V and 0 bases from J, with 8 bases in between. CDR3 bases: TGTGCCATCAGTGAGAGAGGGGACTCCTACAATGAGCAGTTCTTC. It yields the protein CAISERGDSYNEQFF.

The V and J genes are TRBV4-1 and TRBJ2-1; tentatively, D is TRBD2 (5 bases). Trimming took off 4 bases at V and 4 bases at J, with 14 bases between the two ends. This CDR3 is 15 amino acids long. The germline V gene has CDR1 MGHRA and CDR2 YSYEKL. The CDR3 region has the DNA TGCGCCAGCAGCCCTACCCCAGCGGCTTACAATGAGCAGTTCTTC. This gives the protein CASSPTPAAYNEQFF.

Details on this clone: Other nucleotide sequences in the sample specify the same CDR3. The chain carries TRBV4-1 and TRBJ2-1, with 9 bases that match TRBD1. Per germline, CDR1 MGHRA and CDR2 YSYEKL. This CDR3 contains 15 residues. After removal of 3 bases from V and 2 bases from J, the junction contained 2 bases not matched to a gene. The CDR3 DNA is TGCGCCAGCAGCCAGGGGGACAGGGCCTACAATGAGCAGTTCTTC. Its translation is CASSQGDRAYNEQFF.

With respect to this clone: The sample holds other DNA sequences that translate to the same CDR3. V gene TRBV5-1 combines with J gene TRBJ1-6; possibly TRBD1 for D (5 bases). The CDR3 length is 14 residues. The V end was cut by 2 bases, the J end by 8 bases, with 11 bases between. In germline, CDR1 is SGHRS, CDR2 YFSETQ. The CDR3 spells CASSLGQGDSPLHF. DNA for the CDR3: TGCGCCAGCAGCTTAGGGCAGGGAGATTCACCCCTCCACTTT.

This clone was recorded a few times. V usage is TRBV9 and J usage is TRBJ2-7; perhaps TRBD2 as D (5 bases). The V and J ends lost 0 bases and 1 base respectively, with 11 bases between them. The CDR3 totals 15 residues. Germline V gives CDR1 SGDLS, CDR2 YYNGEE. The CDR3 coding sequence is TGTGCCAGCAGCGTAGGTCCGTCGGGGTCCTACGAGCAGTACTTC. Its translation is CASSVGPSGSYEQYF.

The V gene is TRBV30, the J gene TRBJ1-1; D is possibly TRBD1 (5 bases). This CDR3 spans 14 amino acids. Between the trimmed V and J ends, which lost 0 bases and 9 bases, there was a span of 17 bases. Germline V gene sequence: CDR1 GTSNPN, CDR2 SVGIG (reference sequence). Here the CDR3 reads CAWSVPGQEMKAFF. The CDR3 DNA is TGTGCCTGGAGTGTACCGGGGCAGGAAATGAAAGCTTTCTTT.

The chain couples TRBV4-2 to TRBJ1-2; 11 bases agree with TRBD1. CDR1 LGHNA and CDR2 YNFKEQ come from the germline V gene. This CDR3 has 16 residues. The V segment lost 0 bases and the J segment 2 bases; nucleotides outside the gene matches: 2. The CDR3 spells CASSQEDRGLNYGYTF. The CDR3, as DNA: TGTGCCAGCAGCCAAGAGGACAGGGGGCTGAACTATGGCTACACCTTC.

This clone came up a few times. V and J are TRBV7-9 and TRBJ1-6; 7 bases map to TRBD1. This CDR3 comprises 15 residues. The J segment lost 6 bases and the V segment lost 4 bases, leaving 6 bases of the junction unmatched. Per germline, CDR1 SEHNR and CDR2 FQNEAQ (reference sequence). CDR3 bases: TGTGCCAGCAGCTGGGGGACAGTAGCTAATTCACCCCTCCACTTT. Protein: CASSWGTVANSPLHF.

This chain links TRBV2 with TRBJ2-1; unclear D gene. The CDR3 sequence is 13 residues long. The V gene's germline CDR1 is SNHLY and CDR2 FYNNEI. Trimming cost V 1 base and J 5 bases, with 6 bases left between them. CDR3 region: CASSEVGDNEQFF. DNA of the CDR3: TGTGCCAGCAGTGAAGTTGGGGACAATGAGCAGTTCTTC.

J is TRBJ1-2 and V is TRBV29-1, with unresolved D. CDR1 is SQVTM, CDR2 ANQGSEA, per germline. V was shortened by 8 bases and J by 4 bases, with 23 bases between the two germline ends. This CDR3 is built from 15 residues. Written as DNA, the CDR3 is TGCAGCACTACCCTCGGTCCGGCCGGAGCCTATGGCTACACCTTC. This encodes CSTTLGPAGAYGYTF.

A few counts support this clone. The J gene is TRBJ1-4, the V gene TRBV4-1; unclear D gene. This CDR3 has 16 residues. Germline V CDR1 and CDR2: MGHRA, YSYEKL. Trimming stripped 0 bases from V and 4 bases from J, with 12 bases between. The CDR3 DNA is TGCGCCAGCAGCCAAGAGTGGGCCGGGTATAATGAAAAACTGTTTTTT. Protein sequence: CASSQEWAGYNEKLFF.

V usage is TRBV4-1 and J usage is TRBJ2-2, with TRBD2 as a possible D gene (5 bases). This CDR3 has 16 residues. Germline V gene sequence: CDR1 MGHRA, CDR2 YSYEKL. V lost 7 bases and J 5 bases, leaving 20 bases between the germline ends. CDR3 loop: CASTPGVIPETGELFF. The CDR3 DNA reads as TGCGCCAGCACTCCCGGGGTTATCCCAGAAACCGGGGAGCTGTTTTTT.

This clone has more than one count but fewer than ten. This chain uses TRBV5-1 with TRBJ2-7; possibly TRBD2 for D (6 bases). CDR3 length: 13 amino acids. V was pared by 0 bases and J by 5 bases, with 9 bases between. CDR1 and CDR2 (germline): SGHRS, YFSETQ. CDR3 sequence reads: CASSLVRGNEQYF. The CDR3, as DNA: TGCGCCAGCAGCTTGGTGCGGGGTAACGAGCAGTACTTC.

The chain couples TRBV4-1 to TRBJ2-7, with a weak D call TRBD1 (5 bases). This CDR3 has 13 residues. Germline CDR1 and CDR2: MGHRA and YSYEKL. The ends were cut back, 8 bases at V and 5 bases at J, with 16 bases in the middle. The CDR3 coding sequence is TGCGCCAGCGCTCAGAGACAGACACACGAGCAGTACTTC. This sequence encodes CASAQRQTHEQYF.

This clone showed up just a few times. The DNA for the CDR3 is TGTGCCAGCAACGATCCGGGACAGGGTTCCTACGAGCAGTACTTC. Translating gives CASNDPGQGSYEQYF. The chain recombines TRBV2 with TRBJ2-7, with 9 bases identical to TRBD1. The CDR3 is 15 residues long. CDR1 SNHLY and CDR2 FYNNEI come from the germline V gene. V lost 7 bases to trimming and J lost 1 base; unmatched junction nucleotides: 8. Together with reference TRBV2 and TRBJ2-7, the CDR3 gives the full variable domain: EPEVTQTPSHQVTQMGQEVILRCVPISNHLYFYWYRQILGQKVEFLVSFYNNEISEKSEIFDDQFSVERPDGSNFTLKIRSTKLEDSAMYFCASNDPGQGSYEQYFGPGTRLTVT.

The chain uses TRBV5-4 and TRBJ2-7, with 10 positions matching TRBD1. The J segment lost 6 bases and the V segment lost 0 bases, leaving 12 bases of the junction unmatched. CDR1 is SGHNT, CDR2 YYREEE, per germline (reference sequence). CDR3 size: 17 residues. This CDR3 is CASSLGDRGTSSAEQYF. CDR3 bases: TGTGCCAGCAGCTTGGGGGACAGGGGAACGAGTAGTGCCGAGCAGTACTTC.

This clone came up a few times. The rearrangement joins TRBV7-9 to TRBJ1-6, with D possibly TRBD1 on 6 matching bases. The V and J ends lost 3 bases and 6 bases respectively, with 12 bases between them. CDR3 length: 15 amino acids. Germline CDR1 reads SEHNR; CDR2 reads FQNEAQ (reference sequence). The DNA for the CDR3 is TGTGCCAGCAGCTTCCGGGGACAAAGTAATTCACCCCTCCACTTT. It translates to CASSFRGQSNSPLHF.

The table lists this clone with a few counts. The V and J genes are TRBV6-1 and TRBJ2-7; the match to TRBD1 covers 8 bases. This CDR3 has 13 amino acids. The V gene's germline CDR1 is MNHNS and CDR2 SASEGT. The V segment lost 6 bases and the J segment 7 bases; nucleotides outside the gene matches: 8. CDR3 loop: CASRGQGAREQYF. The CDR3 nucleotides are TGTGCCAGCAGAGGTCAGGGGGCGAGGGAGCAGTACTTC.

This clone was counted only a few times. The gene calls are TRBV29-1 and TRBJ1-1; 9 bases map to TRBD1. CDR1 and CDR2 from the germline V gene are SQVTM and ANQGSEA. J was trimmed by 0 bases and V by 7 bases; bases with no gene match: 6. This CDR3 spans 14 amino acids. CDR3 in amino acids: CSAGQGRLNTEAFF. The CDR3 region has the DNA TGCAGCGCCGGACAGGGGAGACTGAACACTGAAGCTTTCTTT. The full variable domain, in which reference TRBV29-1 and TRBJ1-1 provide the parts outside the CDR3, is SAVISQKPSRDICQRGTSLTIQCQVDSQVTMMFWYRQQPGQSLTLIATANQGSEATYESGFVIDKFPISRPNLTFSTLTVSNMSPEDSSIYLCSAGQGRLNTEAFFGQGTRLTVV.